A selection of T cell receptor beta chains follows, all from one sample in a study of response to subunit inactivated influenza vaccine. TCRdb re-called the RT-PCR reads with MiXCR, one entry per CDR3 protein. The sample has roughly 700,000 distinct CDR3 sequences, roughly 14% seen once. Sequenced here: PBMCs from blood, sampled 14 to 15 days before vaccination. These receptors all come from a man between 50 and 59 years old who received an inactivated influenza vaccine. Each CDR3 is given with its conserved first and last residue. The order of the fields is J gene, V gene, clone size, D gene, CDR3 DNA, CDR3 protein. A D gene is named only where the DNA matches it firmly. Only some rows state a clone size, as once, few, many or a class for expanded clones.

TRBJ1-5	TRBV7-8	-	-	TGTGCCACCTCACGGGTTCAGGGTTTTGAACCCCAGCATTTT	CATSRVQGFEPQHF
TRBJ2-1	TRBV27	few	-	TGTGCCAGCAGTTTATCGATTTGGGACGAGCAGTTCTTC	CASSLSIWDEQFF
TRBJ1-6	TRBV28	-	TRBD1	TGTGCCAGCAGTCTTTTATCGGGACAGCATTCACCCCTCCACTTT	CASSLLSGQHSPLHF
TRBJ1-4	TRBV7-2	-	-	TGTGCCAGCAGCTTAGCTTCGGGGGCAACTAATGAAAAACTGTTTTTT	CASSLASGATNEKLFF
TRBJ2-3	TRBV6-1	few	-	TGTGCCAGCAGTACAGACAGTAGCACAGATACGCAGTATTTT	CASSTDSSTDTQYF
TRBJ2-4	TRBV2	-	TRBD2	TGTGCCAGCAGGTCGTCCTCTAGCGGGGGGCCCATTCAGTACTTC	CASRSSSSGGPIQYF
TRBJ2-5	TRBV2	few	-	TGTGCCAGCAGTGGGGCTGACAACCAAGAGACCCAGTACTTC	CASSGADNQETQYF
TRBJ2-3	TRBV4-2	many	-	TGTGCCAGCAGCCAAGATTGGCGGGCGGCAGATACGCAGTATTTT	CASSQDWRAADTQYF
TRBJ2-2	TRBV6-5	-	-	TGTGCCAGCAGTTTGGATACAGACTACACCGGGGAGCTGTTTTTT	CASSLDTDYTGELFF
TRBJ1-1	TRBV6-1	-	-	TGTGCCAGCAGTCCCGGTTGGGGTATAACTGAAGCTTTCTTT	CASSPGWGITEAFF
TRBJ2-3	TRBV5-1	many	TRBD2	TGCGCCAGCAGCTCCTGGACTAGCGGGAGCTACACAGATACGCAGTATTTT	CASSSWTSGSYTDTQYF
TRBJ2-1	TRBV20-1	-	TRBD2	TGCAGTGCTTCGACTAGCTACCTACTTCGGTCCCCCAATGAGCAGTTCTTC	CSASTSYLLRSPNEQFF
TRBJ2-7	TRBV20-1	-	TRBD1	TGCAGTGCTAGAGACCGGGACAGGGGGCCCATCCCCGCCTACGAGCAGTACTTC	CSARDRDRGPIPAYEQYF
TRBJ1-2	TRBV12-3/TRBV12-4	few	TRBD1	TGTGCCAGCAGTCCTCAGACAGGGTATGGCTACACCTTC	CASSPQTGYGYTF
TRBJ2-7	TRBV10-3	-	TRBD1	TGTGCCATCAGCCTCCAGGGGGCGAGCTTTGGCCAGAATTACTACGAGCAGTACTTC	CAISLQGASFGQNYYEQYF
TRBJ2-5	TRBV7-9	few	-	TGTGCCAGCAGCTCCGCGGGGACCTCTTGGGCCCAGTACTTC	CASSSAGTSWAQYF
TRBJ2-7	TRBV20-1	-	TRBD2	TGCAGTGCTTTAAAAGCGGGGGACTCCTACGAGCAGTACTTC	CSALKAGDSYEQYF
TRBJ2-1	TRBV5-5	-	TRBD1	TGTGCCAGCAGCTCCCCTATGGGACAGGGCTACAATGAGCAGTTCTTC	CASSSPMGQGYNEQFF
TRBJ2-1	TRBV7-2	few	-	TGTGCCAGCGGTAGGAGGGGGCTATGGAATGAGCAGTTCTTC	CASGRRGLWNEQFF
TRBJ1-1	TRBV2	-	-	TGTGCCAGCAGTGCCGGGACGGTGGGGATGAACACTGAAGCTTTCTTT	CASSAGTVGMNTEAFF
TRBJ2-1	TRBV7-2	-	-	TGTGCCAGCAGGGCCCCGGGACGATACAATGAGCAGTTCTTC	CASRAPGRYNEQFF
TRBJ1-1	TRBV4-1	few	TRBD1	TGCGCCAGCAGCGAACGAGAGACAGGGAAGAACACTGAAGCTTTCTTT	CASSERETGKNTEAFF
TRBJ2-1	TRBV29-1	many	-	TGCAGCGTTGAAGGGCAGTACAATGAGCAGTTCTTC	CSVEGQYNEQFF
TRBJ1-5	TRBV6-1	few	-	TGTGCCAGCAGTGAGGGTTGGGGCAATCAGCCCCAGCATTTT	CASSEGWGNQPQHF